Listed below are T cell receptor beta chains from one sample, sequenced in a study of cytomegalovirus exposure and HLA in healthy donors. Method: immunoSEQ multiplex PCR; TCRdb's copy keeps in-frame clones and lacks some. The sample comprises around 90,000 clones, approximately 81% of which are singletons, and under 4% rests with the top ten. The specimen sequenced was PBMCs. These receptors all stem from a male donor in good health and CMV-seropositive. The CDR3 runs from the conserved cysteine through the conserved F or W.

v_call cdr3_aa
TRBV7-2 CASSARLAGGQTYEQYF
TRBV4-3 CASSLIWGPTEAFF
TRBV18 CASSPATSGDTIYF
TRBV11-3 CASSLARGAGEQFF
TRBV30 CAWSPNRRNTEAFF
TRBV5-4 CASSLGENYGYTF
TRBV5-4 CASSAVTSGEQFF
TRBV2 CASSGSSDSPLHF
TRBV9 CASSVLSGASSYEQYF
TRBV11-3 CASSFDLPGSTEAFF
TRBV2 CASSWDRGYEQYF
TRBV7-9 CASSLDTGAGPGANVLTF
TRBV15 CATSRGTQPNTEAFF
TRBV4-2 CASRPTGSGNTIYF
TRBV6-1 CASSEAGQSSGNTIYF
TRBV5-1 CASSSPREGGRGYEQYF
TRBV6-1 CASSAEASGQETQYF
TRBV29-1 CSVSTGGGNQPQHF
TRBV10-3 CAISETWQGLSYEQYF
TRBV7-8 CASSKDDRGHYEQYF
TRBV4-1 CASSQGLTGGKETDTQYF
TRBV27 CASSRTVNTGELFF
TRBV5-1 CASSLGQGVNEQYF
TRBV2 CASLRADGELFF
TRBV5-1 CASSPGTQRETQYF